These 4 T cell receptor beta chains were sequenced from one sample in a study of T cell repertoires in cytomegalovirus infection. TCRdb re-called the reads through MiXCR, storing one row per CDR3 protein. The sample includes about 740,000 distinct CDR3 sequences, roughly 35% of them seen just once. Sample: PBMCs. These receptors all stem from a human donor in good health (CMV status not recorded). Some clones in this sample may be carry-over from other donors' samples.

The CDR3: CASSPRTSGRANEQFF. In DNA form, the CDR3 reads TGTGCCAGTAGTCCTCGGACTAGCGGGAGGGCCAATGAGCAGTTCTTC. The gene calls are TRBV19 and TRBJ2-1, with 15 bases lining up with TRBD2. V trimming: 5 bases; J trimming: 6 bases; junction bases outside the gene matches: 5. This CDR3 has 16 residues. The germline V gene encodes CDR1 LNHDA and CDR2 SQIVND (reference sequence).

This clonotype has only a few counts. The J gene is TRBJ2-7, the V gene TRBV20-1; no clear D. Trimming removed 6 bases from V and 0 bases from J, with 12 bases in between. This CDR3 spans 13 amino acids. The germline V gene has CDR1 DFQATT and CDR2 SNEGSKA (reference sequence). CDR3 protein: CSADSRSSYEQYF. The CDR3 DNA sequence: TGCAGTGCCGACTCCCGAAGCTCCTACGAGCAGTACTTC.

This clonotype was observed once. The chain is built from TRBV15 and TRBJ2-3, with D unclear. The CDR3 contains 12 residues. Germline-derived CDR1 and CDR2 are LNHNV and YYDKDF (reference sequence). V was trimmed by 4 bases and J by 14 bases, leaving 16 bases between them. The CDR3 sequence: CATSIFEGIPYF. The CDR3, as DNA: TGTGCCACCAGCATTTTCGAAGGGATCCCGTATTTT. The whole variable domain, filled in from reference TRBV15 and TRBJ2-3, reads DAMVIQNPRYQVTQFGKPVTLSCSQTLNHNVMYWYQQKSSQAPKLLFHYYDKDFNNEADTPDNFQSRRPNTSFCFLDIRSPGLGDTAMYLCATSIFEGIPYFGPGTRLTVL.

This clonotype was counted between two and nine times. This chain links TRBV27 with TRBJ1-5; a weak D match, TRBD1 (5 bases). Germline V gene data show CDR1 as MNHEY and CDR2 as SMNVEV (reference sequence). This CDR3 is 14 amino acids long. Trimming pared 3 bases from V and 3 bases from J, leaving 9 bases between. The CDR3 DNA follows: TGTGCCAGCAGTTTGAGGGGCGCCAATCAGCCCCAGCATTTT. Its translation: CASSLRGANQPQHF.